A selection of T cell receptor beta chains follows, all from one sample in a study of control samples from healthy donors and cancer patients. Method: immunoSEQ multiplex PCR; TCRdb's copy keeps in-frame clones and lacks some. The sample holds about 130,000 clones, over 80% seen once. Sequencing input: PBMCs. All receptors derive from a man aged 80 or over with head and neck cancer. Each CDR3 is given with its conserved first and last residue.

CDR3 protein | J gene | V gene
CASSPGTATDTQYF | TRBJ2-3 | TRBV5-1
CACSRGMAGANVLTF | TRBJ2-6 | TRBV30
CASSVRTSGNEQFF | TRBJ2-1 | TRBV10-1
CAWSRSGTGTTVDTQYF | TRBJ2-3 | TRBV30
CASSPMTDHENTEAFF | TRBJ1-1 | TRBV18
CAISRVGQGLTSGDNEQFF | TRBJ2-1 | TRBV10-3
CASRPRTSGSPDTQYF | TRBJ2-3 | TRBV12-2
CASSASRGFGYGYTF | TRBJ1-2 | TRBV6-5
CASSLILAGDTDTQYF | TRBJ2-3 | TRBV5-1
CASSVGRDWYNEQFF | TRBJ2-1 | TRBV9
CATSRDRGMNTEAFF | TRBJ1-1 | TRBV15
CASSYSGGYGYTF | TRBJ1-2 | TRBV6-2/TRBV6-3
CASSLGDMNYGYTF | TRBJ1-2 | TRBV5-4
CASSTSWGLNGYTF | TRBJ1-2 | TRBV27
CASSWTVRAGAFSGNTIYF | TRBJ1-3 | TRBV7-2
CASSADRRDGYTF | TRBJ1-2 | TRBV6-2/TRBV6-3
CASSLELYTGELFF | TRBJ2-2 | TRBV7-8
CASSPQGANQPQHF | TRBJ1-5 | TRBV18
CAISEASGSPGANVLTF | TRBJ2-6 | TRBV10-3
CASNSGGGVTDTQYF | TRBJ2-3 | TRBV5-8
CASSDGQGHQETQYF | TRBJ2-5 | TRBV6-1
CASSLAPNSPLHF | TRBJ1-6 | TRBV7-9
CAWSATGGETQYF | TRBJ2-5 | TRBV30
CAWRGPSGNTIYF | TRBJ1-3 | TRBV30
CASRIGQGNTGELFF | TRBJ2-2 | TRBV7-8
CASSFSGLETQYF | TRBJ2-5 | TRBV5-4
CASSVTGGDGNQPQHF | TRBJ1-5 | TRBV9
CASSTNTEAFF | TRBJ1-1 | TRBV19
CATSYGGAPTDTQYF | TRBJ2-3 | TRBV2
CASSFNRTSSYNSPLHF | TRBJ1-6 | TRBV5-4
CASSFLTDGYTF | TRBJ1-2 | TRBV12-3/TRBV12-4
CASSHRDNYGYTF | TRBJ1-2 | TRBV6-5
CASSISASGNQPQHF | TRBJ1-5 | TRBV19
CATSDLAQATIAKNIQYF | TRBJ2-4 | TRBV24-1
CAWSLGVILF | TRBJ1-2 | TRBV30
CASSRGQTYEQYF | TRBJ2-7 | TRBV19
CASSFLGYEQYF | TRBJ2-7 | TRBV27
CATSEGTYNSPLHF | TRBJ1-6 | TRBV10-3
CASSGGLAAYNEQFF | TRBJ2-1 | TRBV5-4
CASSARQGATNTEAFF | TRBJ1-1 | TRBV6-2/TRBV6-3
CASSLSGTPPSTDTQYF | TRBJ2-3 | TRBV4-1
CASSLGQGGTGELFF | TRBJ2-2 | TRBV5-1
CASSLAEFMSTEAFF | TRBJ1-1 | TRBV7-8
CASSLVTGSEKLFF | TRBJ1-4 | TRBV11-2
CASSFHPEAYEQYF | TRBJ2-7 | TRBV27
CASSHGDSRGEKLFF | TRBJ1-4 | TRBV7-2
CASSEGRLAGGRTDTQYF | TRBJ2-3 | TRBV6-1
CASSYSQGSLDTEAFF | TRBJ1-1 | TRBV6-5
CASSPEPFYEQYF | TRBJ2-7 | TRBV6-5
CASSIEQGHYGYTF | TRBJ1-2 | TRBV19
CASKPPTNYGYTF | TRBJ1-2 | TRBV6-5
CASSPSGSGGNEQYF | TRBJ2-7 | TRBV18
CASGWQGNTEAFF | TRBJ1-1 | TRBV7-2
CASSHQAGTLSYEQYF | TRBJ2-7 | TRBV19